The source of this T cell receptor beta chain is a study of glioma-infiltrating T cells after dendritic cell vaccination. Sequencing was performed with immunoSEQ multiplex PCR; in TCRdb, only in-frame clones are kept and a portion is missing. The sample includes about 65,000 clones, approximately 86% seen only once; the top ten take around a tenth. Time point meaning: after dendritic cell vaccination, including at tumor progression/relapse. CDR1 is SEHNR, CDR2 FQNEAQ, per germline (reference sequence). V lost 3 bases to trimming and J lost 6 bases; unmatched junction nucleotides: 1. The CDR3 consists of 13 residues.

The sample here was blood, taken after dendritic cell vaccination. This receptor was obtained from a human donor with glioblastoma. V is TRBV7-9 and J is TRBJ2-7, with 11 bases matching TRBD1. The CDR3 loop reads CASSFGTGGEQYF. CDR3 nucleotide sequence: TGTGCCAGCAGCTTTGGGACAGGGGGCGAGCAGTACTTC.